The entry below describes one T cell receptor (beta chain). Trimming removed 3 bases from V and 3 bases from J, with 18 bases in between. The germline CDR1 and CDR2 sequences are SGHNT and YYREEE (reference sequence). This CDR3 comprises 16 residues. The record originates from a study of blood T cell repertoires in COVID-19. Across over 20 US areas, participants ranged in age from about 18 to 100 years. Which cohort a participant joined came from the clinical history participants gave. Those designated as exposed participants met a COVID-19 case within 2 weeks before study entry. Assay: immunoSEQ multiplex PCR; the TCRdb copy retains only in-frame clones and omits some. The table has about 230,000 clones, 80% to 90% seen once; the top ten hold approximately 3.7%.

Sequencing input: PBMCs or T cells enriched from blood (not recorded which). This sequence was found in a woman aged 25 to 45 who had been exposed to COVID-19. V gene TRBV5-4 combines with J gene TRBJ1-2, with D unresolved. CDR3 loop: CASSSDLKFGDYGYTF. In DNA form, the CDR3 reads TGTGCCAGCAGCTCCGACCTAAAATTTGGAGACTATGGCTACACCTTC.